This T cell receptor beta chain was observed in a study of cytomegalovirus exposure and HLA in healthy donors. A remark on this clone: What it recognizes is unknown.

Study outcomes and limitations: The study recorded 160 or so TCR beta chains that were cytomegalovirus-associated. An analysis that was carried out later associated 15,000 to 20,000 TCR beta sequences with HLA alleles at 0.05 false discovery rate.

Trimming took off 3 bases at V and 10 bases at J, with 17 bases between the two ends. Per the germline V gene, CDR1 is SGDLS and CDR2 is YYNGEE. The CDR3 extends over 13 amino acids. Primers: 60 Vbeta forward and 13 Jbeta reverse. Sequencing used immunoSEQ multiplex PCR; TCRdb keeps in-frame clones, though not all of them. The table lists approximately 210,000 clones, about three quarters of them singletons, with about 1% in the top ten. The receptor's source is a woman in her thirties or forties in good health and CMV-seronegative. Input material: PBMCs. The J gene is TRBJ2-7, the V gene TRBV9; possible D gene TRBD1, 6 bases. CDR3 in DNA: TGTGCCAGCAGCGAGGGGGATAGGGCCCCTCAGTACTTC. Encoded protein: CASSEGDRAPQYF. Drawing the rest from reference TRBV9 and TRBJ2-7, the complete variable domain is DSGVTQTPKHLITATGQRVTLRCSPRSGDLSVYWYQQSLDQGLQFLIQYYNGEERAKGNILERFSAQQFPDLHSELNLSSLELGDSALYFCASSEGDRAPQYFGPGTRLTVT.